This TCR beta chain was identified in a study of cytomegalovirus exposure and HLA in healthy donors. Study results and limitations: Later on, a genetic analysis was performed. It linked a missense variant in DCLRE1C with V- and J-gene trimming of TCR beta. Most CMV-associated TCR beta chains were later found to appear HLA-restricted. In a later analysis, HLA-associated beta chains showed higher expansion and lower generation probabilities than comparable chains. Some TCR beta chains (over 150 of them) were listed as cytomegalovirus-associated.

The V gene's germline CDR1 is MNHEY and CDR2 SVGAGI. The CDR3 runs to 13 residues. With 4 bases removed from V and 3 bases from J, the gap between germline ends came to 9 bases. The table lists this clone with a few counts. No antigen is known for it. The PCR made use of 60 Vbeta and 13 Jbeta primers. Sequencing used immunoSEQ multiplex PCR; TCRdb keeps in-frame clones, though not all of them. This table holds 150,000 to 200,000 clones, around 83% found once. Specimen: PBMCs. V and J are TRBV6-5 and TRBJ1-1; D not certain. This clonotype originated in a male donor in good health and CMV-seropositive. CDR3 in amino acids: CASSSRLDTEAFF. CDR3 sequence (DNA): TGTGCCAGCAGTTCCCGGTTGGACACTGAAGCTTTCTTT.